The rows below give T cell receptor beta chains drawn from one sample of a study of fetal regulatory T cell absence and autoimmunity. The method was immunoSEQ multiplex PCR; TCRdb's version includes in-frame clones alone and lacks a portion of them. The sample includes 95,000 or so clones, about two thirds seen only once; the top ten take roughly 2%. The material sequenced was pancreas tissue. The origin of the receptors is a male donor with IPEX syndrome. Both conserved end residues are part of each CDR3. The D gene is left open where the match is weak. Clone size is not always given. Where it is, it says once, few, many or a class for expanded clones.

CDR3 DNA	CDR3 protein	clone size	V gene	J gene	CDR3 length	D gene
TGTGCCAGCAGCTTAGAGGTGAACACTGAAGCTTTCTTT	CASSLEVNTEAFF	.	TRBV7-6	TRBJ1-1	13	.
TGTGCCAGCAGCTTAGAACCGGGACTAGCGGCCTACGAGCAGTACTTC	CASSLEPGLAAYEQYF	.	TRBV7-4	TRBJ2-7	16	TRBD2
TGTGCCAGCCGGGACAGGGGAAATCAGCCCCAGCATTTT	CASRDRGNQPQHF	few	TRBV19	TRBJ1-5	13	TRBD1
TGTGCCAGCAGCCCCGGACTAGCGGCCTCCTACGAGCAGTACTTC	CASSPGLAASYEQYF	.	TRBV9	TRBJ2-7	15	TRBD2
TGTGCCAGCAGCTCAGGGGCCGGGGAGCTGTTTTTT	CASSSGAGELFF	.	TRBV6-5	TRBJ2-2	12	.
TGTGCCAGCAGCGGACAGGGTAATTACGAGCAGTACTTC	CASSGQGNYEQYF	.	TRBV7-9	TRBJ2-7	13	TRBD1
TGTGCCAGCAGCTTAATAGGGGCGAATGAAAAACTGTTTTTT	CASSLIGANEKLFF	.	TRBV11-3	TRBJ1-4	14	.
TGTGCCAGCAGCTTGGCCGGGGGGACAGATACGCAGTATTTT	CASSLAGGTDTQYF	.	TRBV5-6	TRBJ2-3	14	TRBD2
TGTGCCAGCAGCTTAAGGGGGTTGGACACTGAAGCTTTCTTT	CASSLRGLDTEAFF	.	TRBV11-3	TRBJ1-1	14	.
TGTGCCAGCAGTGAAGCACTTCGGACAGGGCTGTTAGCTAATGAAAAACTGTTTTTT	CASSEALRTGLLANEKLFF	.	TRBV6-1	TRBJ1-4	19	TRBD1
TGTGCCAGCAGCGTAGGGGCTAGCGAGTTCACAGATACGCAGTATTTT	CASSVGASEFTDTQYF	.	TRBV9	TRBJ2-3	16	.
TGTGCTAGTGGTTTGGGTTGGTTAGCGGGGATAGAGACCCAGTACTTC	CASGLGWLAGIETQYF	.	TRBV12-5	TRBJ2-5	16	TRBD2
TGTGCCAGCAGCTTGGAGGGACTAGCGACCCAAGAGACCCAGTACTTC	CASSLEGLATQETQYF	.	TRBV5-6	TRBJ2-5	16	TRBD2
TGTGCCAGCAGCCCAGACAGGGCCGCGGGGGAGCTGTTTTTT	CASSPDRAAGELFF	.	TRBV7-2	TRBJ2-2	14	TRBD1
TGTGCCAGCAGTTTAAGGGGGCCTTCCTATGGCTACACCTTC	CASSLRGPSYGYTF	.	TRBV27	TRBJ1-2	14	TRBD1
TGTGCTAGTGGCCCCCCAAGTGATTGGAATTCACCCCTCCACTTT	CASGPPSDWNSPLHF	.	TRBV12-5	TRBJ1-6	15	.
TGTGCCAGCAGCTCGCCCGGGGGGGCGGACACAGATACGCAGTATTTT	CASSSPGGADTDTQYF	.	TRBV7-8	TRBJ2-3	16	TRBD2
TGTGCCAGCAGCTCTCGGACGGTGAACTATGGCTACACCTTC	CASSSRTVNYGYTF	.	TRBV7-9	TRBJ1-2	14	.
TGTGCCAGCTCACCAGTTCTGGGACTAGCGGGACCTATCTACGAGCAGTACTTC	CASSPVLGLAGPIYEQYF	.	TRBV18	TRBJ2-7	18	TRBD2
TGTGCCAGCAGCTCTGGGACAGGGGTTGACCTCGAGCAGTACTTC	CASSSGTGVDLEQYF	.	TRBV7-9	TRBJ2-7	15	TRBD1
TGCGCCAGCAGCCTGTCCCGGGACACGTACACTGAAGCTTTCTTT	CASSLSRDTYTEAFF	.	TRBV4-3	TRBJ1-1	15	.
TGTGCCAGCAGCGTCCTCAGGGGAAACCATTCACCCCTCCACTTT	CASSVLRGNHSPLHF	.	TRBV7-2	TRBJ1-6	15	.
TGTGCCAGCAGTTACGCCCAAGCGGCGAACACCGGGGAGCTGTTTTTT	CASSYAQAANTGELFF	.	TRBV6-5	TRBJ2-2	16	.
TGTGCCAGCCGTACGGGGTACAATGAGCAGTTCTTC	CASRTGYNEQFF	few	TRBV25-1	TRBJ2-1	12	.
TGTGCCAGCAGCTTAGATTATGGGACACCCTCCTATAATTCACCCCTCCACTTT	CASSLDYGTPSYNSPLHF	.	TRBV7-6	TRBJ1-6	18	.
TGTGCCAGCAGCTTAGGAGCGAGGGATACGCAGTATTTT	CASSLGARDTQYF	.	TRBV11-1	TRBJ2-3	13	.
TGTGCTAGTGGTTGCCCAGGGGAAGAAGGTGGCTACACCTTC	CASGCPGEEGGYTF	.	TRBV12-5	TRBJ1-2	14	.
TGTGCCAGCAGTTTATCGGGGACAGCCGAGCAGTTCTTC	CASSLSGTAEQFF	.	TRBV27	TRBJ2-1	13	TRBD1